Given below is one T cell receptor (beta chain) in context. Participants were aged about 18 to 100 years, lived in 24 US areas, and enrolled virtually. Assignments of participants to cohorts depended upon their own reported clinical history. This entry comes from a study of blood T cell repertoires in COVID-19. Study-level information: COVID-19 samples from acute and convalescent phases originated in the United States, Italy and Spain.

The V gene end was trimmed by 3 bases and the J gene end by 10 bases; junction bases not matched to a gene: 3. The CDR3 has 13 amino acids. Assay used: immunoSEQ multiplex PCR; TCRdb lists only in-frame clones, some missing. The sample holds 200,000 to 250,000 clones, about 85% seen once. The chain links TRBV12-3 or TRBV12-4 to TRBJ2-4, with 10 bases that match TRBD2. This receptor was obtained from a woman aged 30 to 39 who had recovered from COVID-19. The sample comprised PBMCs or T cells enriched from blood (not recorded which). CDR3 protein: CASSFSGGVIQYF. DNA of the CDR3: TGTGCCAGCAGTTTCAGCGGGGGGGTGATTCAGTACTTC.